A selection of T cell receptor beta chains follows, all from one sample in a study of blood T cells in healthy people across ages. TCRdb re-called the 5' RACE reads with MiXCR, one entry per CDR3 protein. Of about 680,000 distinct CDR3 sequences in the sample, roughly 49% were seen once. The sequenced material came from blood. The receptors stem from a woman aged 55-70 years in good health. Both conserved end residues are part of each CDR3. The order of the fields is clone size, D gene, V gene, J gene, CDR3 protein, CDR3 DNA. The D gene is left open where the match is weak. Size tells how often a clone was seen (once, few, many) or the class of an expanded clone, and some rows leave it out.

NA,TRBD2,TRBV6-2/TRBV6-3,TRBJ2-3,CASRSSGRADTQYF,TGTGCCAGCAGGTCTAGCGGGAGAGCAGATACGCAGTATTTT
NA,NA,TRBV21-1,TRBJ2-7,CASSKEPYEQYF,TGTGCCAGCAGCAAAGAACCGTACGAGCAGTACTTC
many,NA,TRBV7-2,TRBJ2-5,CASSLAQGKTQYF,TGTGCCAGCAGCTTAGCGCAAGGAAAGACCCAGTACTTC
NA,NA,TRBV15,TRBJ2-3,CATSRVKDTQYF,TGTGCCACCAGCAGAGTGAAAGATACGCAGTATTTT
NA,NA,TRBV14,TRBJ2-7,CASSQVPATSSYEQYF,TGTGCCAGCAGCCAAGTTCCGGCTACCTCCTCCTACGAGCAGTACTTC
NA,NA,TRBV14,TRBJ2-5,CASSQGIGREQYF,TGTGCCAGCAGCCAAGGGATAGGACGAGAGCAGTACTTC
NA,TRBD2,TRBV20-1,TRBJ2-1,CSGLGGLAGAWDEQFF,TGCAGTGGGCTAGGGGGGCTAGCGGGAGCTTGGGATGAGCAGTTCTTC
once,NA,TRBV6-5,TRBJ2-2,CASSLTGLYTGELFF,TGTGCCAGCAGTTTAACGGGACTCTACACCGGGGAGCTGTTTTTT
NA,NA,TRBV20-1,TRBJ2-7,CSGAAGLSYEQYF,TGCAGTGGCGCAGCGGGCCTTTCCTACGAGCAGTACTTC
few,NA,TRBV9,TRBJ1-2,CASSVDDRRTSYGYTF,TGTGCCAGCAGCGTAGATGACCGACGGACCAGCTATGGCTACACCTTC
few,TRBD2,TRBV15,TRBJ2-5,CATSRSGTSQETQYF,TGTGCCACCAGCAGATCCGGGACTAGCCAAGAGACCCAGTACTTC
NA,NA,TRBV12-3/TRBV12-4,TRBJ2-3,CASSPRQSDSTDTQYF,TGTGCCAGCAGTCCGCGACAGAGCGATAGCACAGATACGCAGTATTTT
NA,TRBD2,TRBV5-1,TRBJ2-3,CASSSLAGGHTDTQYF,TGCGCCAGCAGCTCACTAGCGGGAGGGCACACAGATACGCAGTATTTT
few,NA,TRBV5-1,TRBJ2-7,CASSLLLTYEQYF,TGCGCCAGCAGCCTCCTCTTGACCTACGAGCAGTACTTC
few,TRBD1,TRBV10-3,TRBJ2-7,CAISATGSPYEQYF,TGTGCCATCAGTGCGACAGGGTCTCCCTACGAGCAGTACTTC
NA,TRBD1,TRBV6-5,TRBJ2-3,CATTDRRGTQYF,TGTGCCACTACGGACAGGCGAGGGACGCAGTATTTT
few,TRBD1,TRBV4-3,TRBJ2-5,CASSQGQATNQETQYF,TGCGCCAGCAGCCAGGGACAGGCTACTAACCAAGAGACCCAGTACTTC